A selection of T cell receptor beta chains follows, all from one sample in a study of cytomegalovirus exposure and HLA in healthy donors. TCRdb keeps only in-frame clones here, not all; method: immunoSEQ multiplex PCR. The sample records about 130,000 clones, approximately 75% being singletons. The sequenced sample was PBMCs. The origin of the receptors is a woman aged 50 to 60 in good health and CMV-seronegative. Both conserved end residues are trimmed from each CDR3. Clone size is given for some rows only: seen once, a few or many times, or a class if the clone is expanded.

j_gene | v_gene | abundance | CDR3aa
TRBJ2-1 | TRBV15 | - | ATSRAGPGYNEQF
TRBJ2-1 | TRBV7-3 | - | ASSLQRGSNEQF
- | TRBV18 | few | ASSPAWDSYEQY
TRBJ2-3 | TRBV11-2 | - | ASRPSGEPGTQY
TRBJ2-7 | TRBV7-6 | - | ASSLAESTAVHEQY
TRBJ2-2 | TRBV6-4 | once | ASSQGQGSGELF
TRBJ1-5 | TRBV7-7 | - | ASSLSRDQPQH
TRBJ2-1 | TRBV7-2 | few | ASSLVGTGLASEQF
TRBJ2-1 | TRBV10-3 | few | AISVDPSGRSYNEQF
TRBJ1-4 | TRBV5-1 | - | ASSLEAPGGGEKLF
TRBJ2-3 | TRBV5-1 | - | ASSLEPWVGLAVSDTQY
TRBJ1-1 | TRBV19 | few | ASSIGRRTGLPNTEAF
TRBJ2-7 | TRBV18 | few | ASSPGQGEQY
TRBJ2-1 | TRBV27 | - | ATWQGGEQF
TRBJ1-1 | TRBV29-1 | - | SGTGYGFTEAF
TRBJ1-2 | TRBV27 | - | ATRTGPGGYT
TRBJ1-5 | TRBV6-4 | - | ASSDKPSNQPQH
TRBJ2-1 | TRBV2 | once | AILQPPGSSYNEQF
TRBJ2-7 | TRBV28 | - | ASMGSSYEQY
TRBJ2-6 | TRBV4-1 | - | ASSQGGQGGSGANVLT
TRBJ2-1 | TRBV7-9 | once | ASSPRLGDRRVGEQF
TRBJ2-1 | TRBV19 | - | ASSIDGQQLALVLSNEQF
TRBJ2-7 | TRBV10-1 | - | ASSECTSGRASYEQY
TRBJ2-1 | TRBV19 | - | ASSIDSYNEQF
TRBJ2-7 | TRBV27 | - | ASSLLGQGRGEQY
TRBJ2-1 | TRBV27 | - | ASSHGSSYNEQF
TRBJ1-1 | TRBV29-1 | - | SVSRNTEAF
TRBJ1-5 | TRBV28 | few | ASIDSYSNQPQH